A single sample gave rise to the 9 T cell receptor beta chains below, sequenced in a study of blood T cell repertoires in COVID-19. Generated by immunoSEQ multiplex PCR, the TCRdb table keeps only in-frame clones and is missing some. The sample contains 60,000 to 100,000 clones, about 87% of which appear only once. Sample: peripheral blood. The receptors shown here come from a man in his forties or fifties with active COVID-19.

This chain links TRBV5-5 with TRBJ1-5, with D unresolved. The CDR3 is 15 amino acids. The V and J ends lost 0 bases and 4 bases respectively, with 11 bases between them. From germline, CDR1 is SGHKS and CDR2 YYEKEE (reference sequence). CDR3 in DNA: TGTGCCAGCAGCTTGGTGGTGGCGGTTAATCAGCCCCAGCATTTT. This sequence encodes CASSLVVAVNQPQHF.

The rearrangement uses TRBV28 and TRBJ2-1; 9 positions agree with TRBD2. The V segment lost 5 bases and the J segment 0 bases; nucleotides outside the gene matches: 8. The CDR3 runs 17 residues. Germline V lookup: CDR1 MDHEN, CDR2 SYDVKM. The CDR3 nucleotides are TGTGCCAGCAGTCTCAGACTAGCGGAAAGCTCCTACAATGAGCAGTTCTTC. Protein product: CASSLRLAESSYNEQFF.

The chain couples TRBV5-5 to TRBJ1-2; D unclear. Germline CDR1 SGHKS, CDR2 YYEKEE (reference sequence). Trimming removed 0 bases from V and 3 bases from J, with 9 bases in between. The CDR3 sequence is 14 residues long. The CDR3 reads CASSLVSSHYGYTF. CDR3 coding DNA: TGTGCCAGCAGCTTGGTTAGCTCTCACTATGGCTACACCTTC.

The J gene is TRBJ2-7, the V gene TRBV27, with D possibly matching TRBD2 (5 bases). The CDR3 is 13 residues long. Per germline, CDR1 MNHEY and CDR2 SMNVEV (reference sequence). V was shortened by 3 bases and J by 6 bases, with 12 bases between the two germline ends. This chain's CDR3 is CASSFGREGEQYF. The CDR3, as DNA: TGTGCCAGCAGTTTCGGCAGAGAGGGCGAGCAGTACTTC.

The chain is built from TRBV5-1 and TRBJ1-2, with 8 bases matching TRBD1. Germline V CDR1 and CDR2: SGHRS, YFSETQ. This CDR3 comprises 17 residues. With 2 bases clipped from V and 8 bases from J, the junction kept 17 bases outside the gene matches. The CDR3 loop reads CASSFTLTKGQEGGYTF. The CDR3, as DNA: TGCGCCAGCAGCTTCACTCTCACGAAGGGACAGGAGGGAGGCTACACCTTC.

The gene calls are TRBV25-1 and TRBJ1-4; the D gene is possibly TRBD1 (6 bases). The CDR3 runs 14 residues. Trimming took off 5 bases at V and 8 bases at J, with 15 bases between the two ends. Germline V gives CDR1 MGHDK, CDR2 SYGVNS. CDR3 region: CASSLTGKSEKLFF. The CDR3 DNA reads TGTGCCAGCAGTTTAACAGGGAAGAGCGAAAAACTGTTTTTT.

The rearrangement joins TRBV2 to TRBJ1-2, with D uncertain. The CDR3 length is 16 residues. Trimming stripped 3 bases from V and 5 bases from J, with 19 bases between. Germline lookup yields CDR1 SNHLY and CDR2 FYNNEI. Here the CDR3 DNA reads TGTGCCAGCAGTGATTCCCATACTAGGCGGGCTTATGGCTACACCTTC. Translating gives CASSDSHTRRAYGYTF. The complete variable domain, with remaining parts taken from reference TRBV2 and TRBJ1-2, reads EPEVTQTPSHQVTQMGQEVILRCVPISNHLYFYWYRQILGQKVEFLVSFYNNEISEKSEIFDDQFSVERPDGSNFTLKIRSTKLEDSAMYFCASSDSHTRRAYGYTFGSGTRLTVV.

CDR3 amino acids: CASSWGSSYNEQFF. Written as DNA, the CDR3 is TGTGCCAGCAGTTGGGGCAGCTCCTACAATGAGCAGTTCTTC. The rearrangement links TRBV6-5 to TRBJ2-1, with D possibly TRBD1 on 5 matching bases. Germline loops: CDR1 MNHEY, CDR2 SVGAGI. V dropped 4 bases and J dropped 0 bases, with 7 bases sitting between them. The CDR3 sequence is 14 residues long.

The chain recombines TRBV28 with TRBJ1-2, with 7 bases fitting TRBD1. Germline trimming cut 11 bases from V and 1 base from J; bases unmatched to any gene: 7. Germline assignment: CDR1 MDHEN and CDR2 SYDVKM. The length of the CDR3 is 13 residues. The chain's CDR3 is CAVQGSNNYGYTF. The CDR3 DNA is TGTGCCGTACAGGGGTCAAATAACTATGGCTACACCTTC.